The rows below give T cell receptor beta chains drawn from one sample of a study of blood T cell repertoires in COVID-19. Clones were read by immunoSEQ multiplex PCR, and TCRdb kept only the in-frame ones, dropping some. The data contain under 250,000 clones, roughly 80% of them singletons. Sample: peripheral blood. These receptors all come from a woman older than 75 with acute or convalescent COVID-19. CDR3s include the opening cysteine and the closing phenylalanine or tryptophan. A D gene is named only where the DNA matches it firmly. Only part of the rows carry a size: once, few, many, or a class if the clone is expanded.

V gene	clone size	D gene	J gene	CDR3 length	CDR3 DNA	CDR3 protein
TRBV7-8	.	.	TRBJ1-4	15	TGTGCCAGCAGCTTTGTACCAGGGCTGGATGAAAAACTGTTTTTT	CASSFVPGLDEKLFF
TRBV28	.	TRBD1	TRBJ1-1	15	TGTGCCAGCAGCTCGAGAAGACAGGGCGGAACTGAAGCTTTCTTT	CASSSRRQGGTEAFF
TRBV2	.	.	TRBJ1-2	13	TGTGCCAGCAGTGTGGCCGTTCCTTATGGCTACACCTTC	CASSVAVPYGYTF
TRBV11-2	once	.	TRBJ1-2	14	TGTGCCAGCAGCTTAGCCAGGGCCTCTAATGGCTACACCTTC	CASSLARASNGYTF
TRBV7-6	.	TRBD1	TRBJ1-5	16	TGTGCCAGCAGCTTAAGGGGGACAGGGGTTAGTCAGCCCCAGCATTTT	CASSLRGTGVSQPQHF
TRBV12-3/TRBV12-4	.	.	TRBJ1-5	12	TGTGCCAGACCAGGGTTAGGACAGCCCCAGCATTTT	CARPGLGQPQHF
TRBV7-6	once	.	TRBJ2-1	15	TGTGCCAGCAGACGCTGGGGGGGCGGGGGCGATGAGCAGTTCTTC	CASRRWGGGGDEQFF
TRBV12-3/TRBV12-4	.	.	TRBJ2-1	13	TGTGCCAGCAGTTTAGGACAGATAGGTGAGCAGTTCTTC	CASSLGQIGEQFF
TRBV5-1	.	TRBD1	TRBJ1-2	14	TGCGCCAGCAGCTCCCGGACAGGGGACGGGGGCTACACCTTC	CASSSRTGDGGYTF
TRBV10-2	.	.	TRBJ2-5	16	TGCGCCAGCAGTGGGTTTTCCGGGACACCACAAGAGACCCAGTACTTC	CASSGFSGTPQETQYF
TRBV25-1	.	.	TRBJ1-4	14	TGTGCCAGTAGCCCCGGGACAAGGAATGAAAAACTGTTTTTT	CASSPGTRNEKLFF
TRBV7-2	.	TRBD2	TRBJ2-5	17	TGTGCCAGCAGCTCGACAGGGACTAGCGGGGGGGCGCAGACCCAGTACTTC	CASSSTGTSGGAQTQYF
TRBV6-5	many	.	TRBJ1-5	15	TGTGCCAGCAACGACAGGTATGGGAGCAATCAGCCCCAGCATTTT	CASNDRYGSNQPQHF
TRBV6-5	.	TRBD1	TRBJ2-7	16	TGTGCCAGCAGTTCTGTGGGGCAGGGGGCTTCCTACGAGCAGTACTTC	CASSSVGQGASYEQYF
TRBV5-1	.	.	TRBJ2-7	14	TGCGCCAGCAGCTTGGGAGGGTTTGGCTACGAGCAGTACTTC	CASSLGGFGYEQYF
TRBV23-1	.	TRBD1	TRBJ2-7	15	TGCGCCAGCAGTCAATCGGGGGACAGGGTATACGAGCAGTACTTC	CASSQSGDRVYEQYF
TRBV7-8	.	.	TRBJ1-2	13	TGTGCCAGCAGCCCCCAGGGTAAGACTGGCTACACCTTC	CASSPQGKTGYTF
TRBV3-1/TRBV3-2	.	.	TRBJ1-4	18	TGTGCCAGCAGCCGGGGCGGCGGAGGGATTGCAACTAATGAAAAACTGTTTTTT	CASSRGGGGIATNEKLFF
TRBV27	.	.	TRBJ2-7	14	TGTGCCAGCAGTTTTTCCCGGGGAGGTTGGGAGCAGTACTTC	CASSFSRGGWEQYF
TRBV2	.	TRBD1	TRBJ1-2	15	TGTGCCAGCAGTGCGGGCCGGGACAGGCTCTATGGCTACACCTTC	CASSAGRDRLYGYTF
TRBV2	.	.	TRBJ2-7	13	TGTGCCAGCAGTGGTAACAGGGCAGGCGAGCAGTACTTC	CASSGNRAGEQYF
TRBV10-3	.	TRBD1	TRBJ2-1	16	TGTGCCATCAGTGATTCGATTAACAGGGGGAACGATGAGCAGTTCTTC	CAISDSINRGNDEQFF
TRBV10-3	once	.	TRBJ2-2	13	TGTGCCATCAGTGTCCAGAACACCGGGGAGCTGTTTTTT	CAISVQNTGELFF
TRBV3-1/TRBV3-2	once	.	TRBJ1-2	13	TGTGCCAGCAGCCAAGGGACAAACTATGGCTACACCTTC	CASSQGTNYGYTF
TRBV9	.	TRBD1	TRBJ1-3	16	TGTGCCAGCAGCACTGGGACAGGGAGCTCTGGAAACACCATATATTTT	CASSTGTGSSGNTIYF
TRBV27	.	.	TRBJ1-1	13	TGTGCCAGCAGTTCGACAGTGAACACTGAAGCTTTCTTT	CASSSTVNTEAFF
TRBV5-1	.	.	TRBJ2-1	13	TGCGCCAGCAGCTTGGACGCGTTAAATGAGCAGTTCTTC	CASSLDALNEQFF
TRBV6-5	.	TRBD1	TRBJ2-7	12	TGTGCCGCGGACAGGGGTTTGCACGAGCAGTACTTC	CAADRGLHEQYF
TRBV5-8	.	TRBD2	TRBJ2-7	15	TGTGCCAGCAGCTCACTAGCGGGAGCGACCTACGAGCAGTACTTC	CASSSLAGATYEQYF
TRBV4-2	.	TRBD2	TRBJ2-1	18	TGTGCCAGCAGCCAAAACATAGCGGGAGCGGTCTCCTACAATGAGCAGTTCTTC	CASSQNIAGAVSYNEQFF
TRBV27	.	.	TRBJ1-3	18	TGTGCCAGCAGTCCGCACACCAAATCAGGGGTCTCTGGAAACACCATATATTTT	CASSPHTKSGVSGNTIYF
TRBV28	once	TRBD2	TRBJ2-7	14	TGTGCCAGCACCCCACGCGGGGGTTCCTACGAGCAGTACTTC	CASTPRGGSYEQYF
TRBV29-1	.	TRBD2	TRBJ2-7	15	TGCAGCGTCGGGACAGGACTAGCGGGTACCTACGAGCAGTACTTC	CSVGTGLAGTYEQYF
TRBV21-1	.	.	TRBJ2-5	17	TGTGCCAGCAGCAAAGATTTGGTAGTGACAATCAAAGAGACCCAGTACTTC	CASSKDLVVTIKETQYF
TRBV7-2	.	TRBD1	TRBJ2-2	15	TGTGCCAGCAGCTACACGGGACAGGGCACCGGGGAGCTGTTTTTT	CASSYTGQGTGELFF